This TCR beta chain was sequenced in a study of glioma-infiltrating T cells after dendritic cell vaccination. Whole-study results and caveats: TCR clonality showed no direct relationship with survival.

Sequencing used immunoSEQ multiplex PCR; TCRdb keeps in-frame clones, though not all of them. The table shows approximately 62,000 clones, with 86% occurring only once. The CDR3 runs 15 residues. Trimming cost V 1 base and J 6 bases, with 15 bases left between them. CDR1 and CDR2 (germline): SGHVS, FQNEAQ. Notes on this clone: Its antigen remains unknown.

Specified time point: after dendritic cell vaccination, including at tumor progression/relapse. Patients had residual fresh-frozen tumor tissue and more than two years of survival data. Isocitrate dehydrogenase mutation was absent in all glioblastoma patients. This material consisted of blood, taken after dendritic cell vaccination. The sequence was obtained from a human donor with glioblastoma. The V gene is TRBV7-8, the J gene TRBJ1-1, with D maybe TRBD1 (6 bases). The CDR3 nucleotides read TGTGCCAGCAGCTTAGTGAGAACAGGGACGGCTGAAGCTTTCTTT. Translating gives CASSLVRTGTAEAFF.